Sequencing of this T cell receptor (beta chain) was carried out in a study of T cell repertoires in cytomegalovirus infection. TCRdb re-analysed the reads in MiXCR, keeping a single row per CDR3 protein. The sample records around 750,000 distinct CDR3 sequences, about 31% being singletons. CDR1 is MNHEY, CDR2 SVGAGI, per germline. This CDR3 is built from 17 residues. Trimming took 2 bases from V and 3 from J; bases not matched to a gene: 10. This clonotype has at least ten counts. The target antigen is unknown. The sequenced sample was cultured CD8+ T cells from PBMCs, obtained from culture after CMV antigen stimulation. V gene TRBV6-5 combines with J gene TRBJ2-7; 10 positions agree with TRBD1. This TCR derives from a human donor in good health (CMV status not recorded). Some clones in this sample may be carry-over from other donors' samples. The CDR3 is CASSYRLPGQGSYEQYV. CDR3 nucleotides: TGTGCCAGCAGTTACCGGCTTCCGGGACAGGGGAGCTACGAGCAGTACGTC.